The T cell receptor beta chain under discussion was sequenced for a study of shared clonotypes between healthy human individuals. TCRdb keeps only in-frame clones here, not all; method: immunoSEQ multiplex PCR. The sample has over a million clones; 95% to 99% are singletons. This clone was counted a single time. The V and J ends lost 3 bases and 0 bases, in that order; junction bases with no gene match: 3. The CDR3 sequence is 16 residues long. The germline gives CDR1 SGHNT, CDR2 YYREEE (reference sequence). The rearrangement uses TRBV5-4 and TRBJ1-1; TRBD1 aligns across 12 bases. Sample: naive CD4+ T cells sorted from blood. The subset was: CD45RA+ positively selected. The TCR was taken from a man aged 25 to 45 in good health. The CDR3 spells CASSSRDRGLNTEAFF. The CDR3 DNA reads TGTGCCAGCAGCTCCCGGGACAGGGGGCTGAACACTGAAGCTTTCTTT.